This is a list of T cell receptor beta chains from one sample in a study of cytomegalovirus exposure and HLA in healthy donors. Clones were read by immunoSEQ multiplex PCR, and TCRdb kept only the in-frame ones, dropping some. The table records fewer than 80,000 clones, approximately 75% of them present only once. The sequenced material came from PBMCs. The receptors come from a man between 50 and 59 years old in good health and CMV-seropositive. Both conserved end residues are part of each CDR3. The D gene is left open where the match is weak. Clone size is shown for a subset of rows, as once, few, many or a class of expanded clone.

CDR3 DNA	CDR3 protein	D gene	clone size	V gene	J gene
TGTGCCAGCAGTTACAGGGGGGGGCTCAATCAGCCCCAGCATTTT	CASSYRGGLNQPQHF	TRBD1	NA	TRBV2	TRBJ1-5
TGCAGCGTTGCCCCTTCGCAGGGTACGGCTTTCTTT	CSVAPSQGTAFF	NA	NA	TRBV29-1	TRBJ1-1
TGTGCCAGTAGTATGGGGGGTCATGGGGAGACCCAGTACTTC	CASSMGGHGETQYF	NA	NA	TRBV19	TRBJ2-5
TGTGCCAGCAGCGTAGTAGGCAGGGGACAAGAGACCCAGTACTTC	CASSVVGRGQETQYF	NA	NA	TRBV9	TRBJ2-5
TGTGCCAGTAGTAAGGACAGTTACGAGCAGTACTTC	CASSKDSYEQYF	NA	NA	TRBV19	TRBJ2-7
TGTGCCAGCAGTTCCCCTTATGAGGCCGCAGATACGCAGTATTTT	CASSSPYEAADTQYF	NA	once	TRBV28	TRBJ2-3
TGCACCAGCAGCGTTGAGGTATGTCGGGTTTTTTACTACGAGCAGTACTTC	CTSSVEVCRVFYYEQYF	NA	NA	TRBV1	TRBJ2-7
TGTGCCAGCACCCGAGCTACACCTGCGGCCCAGCATTTT	CASTRATPAAQHF	NA	NA	TRBV28	TRBJ1-5
TGTGCCAGCTCCGACAGGGTCTCCTACGAGCAGTACTTC	CASSDRVSYEQYF	TRBD1	few	TRBV18	TRBJ2-7
TGTGCCAGCAGCCCTGGCCTAGCGGGGGGGACAGATACGCAGTATTTT	CASSPGLAGGTDTQYF	TRBD2	NA	TRBV7-2	TRBJ2-3
TGTGCCAGCAGCTTAGTGGAGGGGCTCAGCCTATACAATGAGCAGTTCTTC	CASSLVEGLSLYNEQFF	NA	NA	TRBV7-9	TRBJ2-1
TGTGCCAGCAGTCCTGGACAGAACTATGGCTACACCTTC	CASSPGQNYGYTF	NA	NA	TRBV6-6	TRBJ1-2
TGCGCCAGCAGGGATGACAGGGTGCGAGAGCAGTACTTC	CASRDDRVREQYF	TRBD1	NA	TRBV5-1	TRBJ2-7
TGTGCCAGCAGTGAAGCGGACAGTAACTACGAGCAGTACTTC	CASSEADSNYEQYF	NA	NA	TRBV6-1	TRBJ2-7
TGTGCCAGCTCACCAGGACAGAAGTTCGATCAGCCCCAGCATTTT	CASSPGQKFDQPQHF	NA	once	TRBV18	TRBJ1-5
TGTGCCAGCAGTTTAGGACAGAACACCGGGGAGCTGTTTTTT	CASSLGQNTGELFF	NA	few	TRBV28	TRBJ2-2
TGCGCCAGCAGCTTGGCCACAGGGGTTAACTATGGCTACACCTTC	CASSLATGVNYGYTF	TRBD1	NA	TRBV5-1	TRBJ1-2
TGTGCCAGCAGCTCCCACAGGGAATCCACAGATACGCAGTATTTT	CASSSHRESTDTQYF	NA	NA	TRBV6-6	TRBJ2-3